Each of the 18 T cell receptor beta chains below was sequenced from the same sample in a study of cytomegalovirus exposure and HLA in healthy donors. This PCR relied on a set of 60 Vbeta primers and 13 Jbeta primers. Data came from immunoSEQ multiplex PCR; TCRdb stores just in-frame clones and leaves some out. Among hundreds of thousands of clones listed, 70% to 85% were seen once. What was sequenced was PBMCs. These receptor sequences come from a girl aged 2 to 9 in good health and CMV-seronegative.

This sequence joins TRBV23-1 and TRBJ1-6, with 8 bases identical to TRBD1. TRBV23-1 is placed among ORFs of uncertain function. CDR3 length equals 19 residues. V was clipped by 6 bases and J by 3 bases; unmatched bases: 16. CDR3 sequence: CASSHRSKTGDYYNSPLHF. The CDR3, as DNA: TGCGCCAGCAGCCACAGAAGTAAGACAGGGGATTACTATAATTCACCCCTCCACTTT.

The chain has TRBV30 and TRBJ2-6, with 8 bases fitting TRBD1. The CDR3 extends over 19 amino acids. Germline CDR1 and CDR2: GTSNPN and SVGIG (reference sequence). The junction had 14 bases not matched to a gene; V was cut back by 0 bases and J by 4 bases. This CDR3 is CAWSVGRGPLGIGANVLTF. DNA for the CDR3: TGTGCCTGGAGTGTAGGCAGGGGGCCCCTCGGGATCGGGGCCAACGTCCTGACTTTC.

This clone was detected once. J is TRBJ2-1 and V is TRBV10-1; 9 bases line up with TRBD2. V lost 4 bases and J lost 6; bases outside the gene matches: 4. The CDR3 has 14 residues. Looked up from germline, CDR1 is WNHNN and CDR2 is SYGVQD (reference sequence). CDR3 region: CASSALREGNEQFF. CDR3 nucleotide sequence: TGCGCCAGCAGTGCCCTGCGGGAGGGCAATGAGCAGTTCTTC.

This sequence joins TRBV5-6 and TRBJ2-2; 8 nucleotides align to TRBD1. CDR1 SGHDT and CDR2 YYEEEE come from the germline V gene. V shed 0 bases, J shed 0 bases, and the junction held 4 bases outside the gene matches. This CDR3 has 17 residues. The CDR3 nucleotides read TGTGCCAGCAGCTTGGGGACAGGGAGCCCGAACACCGGGGAGCTGTTTTTT. Translated, it gives CASSLGTGSPNTGELFF.

This chain uses TRBV27 with TRBJ1-2; possibly TRBD1 for D (5 bases). The CDR3 length is 12 residues. Germline V gene lookup returns CDR1 MNHEY and CDR2 SMNVEV (reference sequence). Trimming shortened V by 11 bases and J by 4 bases, and 14 bases separated the two germline ends. CDR3: CAVRQPPYGYTF. The CDR3 DNA follows: TGTGCCGTCCGACAGCCCCCCTATGGCTACACCTTC.

The chain recombines TRBV25-1 with TRBJ1-1; 8 bases line up with TRBD1. The germline CDR1 and CDR2 sequences are MGHDK and SYGVNS. This CDR3 contains 14 residues. V was clipped by 6 bases and J by 1 base; unmatched bases: 4. In DNA, the CDR3 is TGTGCCAGCAGCACCGGGACAGGGAACACTGAAGCTTTCTTT. Residues: CASSTGTGNTEAFF.

This clone was seen once. The chain joins TRBV21-1 to TRBJ2-6; TRBD2 is the table's D call and was not checked against the DNA. TRBV21-1 constitutes a pseudogene. CDR3 size: 16 residues. CDR3 residues: CASSKGSYSGANVLTF. As DNA, the CDR3 is TGTGCCAGCAGCAAAGGTTCCTACTCTGGGGCCAACGTCCTGACTTTC.

The chain has TRBV7-9 and TRBJ2-6; D unclear. The CDR3 consists of 15 residues. Trimming removed 6 bases at V and 2 bases at J, with 11 bases between. Germline V lookup: CDR1 SEHNR, CDR2 FQNEAQ (reference sequence). The CDR3 sequence: CASSSTETGANVLTF. DNA of the CDR3: TGTGCCAGCAGTTCGACGGAGACTGGGGCCAACGTCCTGACTTTC.

The count of this clone is one. The genes are TRBV6-5 and TRBJ2-7, with D possibly matching TRBD1 (6 bases). This CDR3 contains 14 residues. Germline V lookup: CDR1 MNHEY, CDR2 SVGAGI. Trimming shortened V by 0 bases and J by 3 bases, and 9 bases separated the two germline ends. The DNA for the CDR3 is TGTGCCAGCAGTTACTCACGGGACAACTACGAGCAGTACTTC. Protein product: CASSYSRDNYEQYF.

This clone was detected a few times. This chain joins TRBV2 and TRBJ2-1, with TRBD2 matching 7 bases. The CDR3 consists of 16 residues. Germline CDR1 and CDR2: SNHLY and FYNNEI. Losses at the gene ends were 1 base for V and 4 bases for J; bases not matched to a gene: 7. The CDR3: CASSEGTSWRYNEQFF. CDR3 in DNA: TGTGCCAGCAGTGAAGGGACTAGTTGGCGTTACAATGAGCAGTTCTTC.

The rearrangement uses TRBV7-9 and TRBJ2-3; D not certain. Germline CDR1 SEHNR, CDR2 FQNEAQ (reference sequence). V was trimmed by 1 base and J by 0 bases, leaving 8 bases between them. This CDR3 comprises 15 residues. CDR3 amino acids: CASSLVSGSTDTQYF. The CDR3 DNA reads TGTGCCAGCAGCTTAGTATCCGGGAGCACAGATACGCAGTATTTT.

The gene calls are TRBV7-9 and TRBJ1-2; 8 positions match TRBD1. The CDR3 runs 15 residues. Losses at the gene ends were 4 bases for V and 2 bases for J; bases not matched to a gene: 6. The germline CDR1 and CDR2 sequences are SEHNR and FQNEAQ (reference sequence). The CDR3 nucleotides read TGTGCCAGCAGCTCAAGTCGACAGGGGAACTATGGCTACACCTTC. Translated, it gives CASSSSRQGNYGYTF.

This clone was seen only a few times. The genes are TRBV29-1 and TRBJ2-2, with 10 bases that match TRBD2. The CDR3 is 15 amino acids. Germline V gene lookup returns CDR1 SQVTM and CDR2 ANQGSEA. Unmatched junction bases numbered 6, after V lost 2 bases and J lost 6 bases. The CDR3 protein is CSVEFASGSPGELFF. CDR3 coding DNA: TGCAGCGTTGAATTCGCTAGCGGGAGCCCCGGGGAGCTGTTTTTT.

The CDR3 DNA reads TGTGCCAGCAGTTTTAGTACCTATGGCTACACCTTC. This sequence encodes CASSFSTYGYTF. The rearrangement links TRBV28 to TRBJ1-2; D unresolved. The germline V gene has CDR1 MDHEN and CDR2 SYDVKM. The V end lost 3 bases, the J end lost 4 bases, and 6 bases lay between the germline ends. CDR3 length: 12 residues.

The chain combines TRBV27 with TRBJ1-5; 7 positions match TRBD1. The CDR3 is made up of 15 amino acids. V shed 2 bases and J 2 bases; nucleotides not matched to a gene: 3. CDR1 MNHEY and CDR2 SMNVEV come from the germline V gene (reference sequence). The CDR3 protein is CASSLRQGGNQPQHF. The CDR3, as DNA: TGTGCCAGCAGTTTACGGCAGGGGGGCAATCAGCCCCAGCATTTT.

V usage is TRBV21-1 and J usage is TRBJ2-7; TRBD2 is taken as the D call from the table, unchecked against the DNA. TRBV21-1 is a known pseudogene. The CDR3 covers 15 residues. The CDR3: CASSSREGRQIEQYF. DNA of the CDR3: TGTGCCAGCAGCAGTCGCGAGGGTCGACAAATTGAGCAGTACTTC.

The chain carries TRBV4-2 and TRBJ2-2, with a possible D match to TRBD2 (7 bases). CDR1 and CDR2 from the germline V gene are LGHNA and YNFKEQ. Trimming shortened V by 3 bases and J by 3 bases, and 17 bases separated the two germline ends. The CDR3 is 17 residues long. The CDR3 bases are TGTGCCAGCAGCCAGAGGATGGGGGGGCTGGACACCGGGGAGCTGTTTTTT. This sequence encodes CASSQRMGGLDTGELFF.

The chain couples TRBV7-8 to TRBJ2-3; perhaps TRBD1 as D (5 bases). The CDR3 has 16 residues. Germline V gene lookup returns CDR1 SGHVS and CDR2 FQNEAQ. The germline V and J ends were trimmed by 4 bases and 1 base, with 15 bases remaining between them. In DNA, the CDR3 is TGTGCCAGCAGCTCATTGCCGACAGAACGCACAGATACGCAGTATTTT. Amino acid sequence: CASSSLPTERTDTQYF.